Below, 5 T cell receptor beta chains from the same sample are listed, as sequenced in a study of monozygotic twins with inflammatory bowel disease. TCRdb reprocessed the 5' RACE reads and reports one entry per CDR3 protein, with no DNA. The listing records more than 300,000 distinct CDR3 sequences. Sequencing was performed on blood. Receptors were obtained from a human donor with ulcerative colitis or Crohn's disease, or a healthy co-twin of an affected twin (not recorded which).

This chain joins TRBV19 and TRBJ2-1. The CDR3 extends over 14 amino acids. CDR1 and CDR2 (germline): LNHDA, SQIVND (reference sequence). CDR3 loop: CASSVPRSYNEQFF.

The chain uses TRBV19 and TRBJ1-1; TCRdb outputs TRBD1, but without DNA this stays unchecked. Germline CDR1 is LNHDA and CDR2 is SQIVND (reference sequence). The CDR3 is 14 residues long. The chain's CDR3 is CATRRQGGNTEAFF.

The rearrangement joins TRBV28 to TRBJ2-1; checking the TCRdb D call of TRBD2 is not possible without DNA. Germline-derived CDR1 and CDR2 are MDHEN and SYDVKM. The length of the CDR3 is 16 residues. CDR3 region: CASSLAGLAGNNEQFF.

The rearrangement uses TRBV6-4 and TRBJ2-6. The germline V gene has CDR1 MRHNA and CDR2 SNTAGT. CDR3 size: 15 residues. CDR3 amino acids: CASSKRISGANVLTF.

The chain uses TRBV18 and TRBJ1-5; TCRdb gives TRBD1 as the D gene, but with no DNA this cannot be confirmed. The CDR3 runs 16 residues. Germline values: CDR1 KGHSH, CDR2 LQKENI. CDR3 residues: CASSAYHRESNQPQHF.